The 10 T cell receptor beta chains in this list originate from one sample, sequenced in a study of cytomegalovirus exposure and HLA in healthy donors. With 60 Vbeta and 13 Jbeta primers, the PCR was carried out. The table came from immunoSEQ multiplex PCR; TCRdb's copy has only in-frame clones and leaves some out. The sample includes about 89,000 clones, 60% to 80% of them seen just once. Sequencing used PBMCs. Every receptor here comes from a woman aged 25-40 years in good health and CMV-seronegative.

This clone was observed a few times. The chain joins TRBV6-6 to TRBJ1-2; tentatively, D is TRBD1 (6 bases). This CDR3 is built from 13 residues. CDR1 and CDR2 from the germline V gene are MNHNY and SVGAGI (reference sequence). V lost 8 bases and J lost 0, with 10 bases in between. In nucleotides, the CDR3 is TGTGCCAGCCGACAGGCGGCTAACTATGGCTACACCTTC. Encoded protein: CASRQAANYGYTF.

In DNA, the CDR3 is TGTGCCAGCAGCCCAGAGCGGGTTCAGCCCCAGCATTTT. Protein sequence: CASSPERVQPQHF. The chain couples TRBV11-2 to TRBJ1-5; the D is unclear. The CDR3 contains 13 residues. Trimming stripped 5 bases from V and 6 bases from J, with 11 bases between. The germline gives CDR1 SGHAT, CDR2 FQNNGV. Drawing the rest from reference TRBV11-2 and TRBJ1-5, the complete variable domain is EAGVAQSPRYKIIEKRQSVAFWCNPISGHATLYWYQQILGQGPKLLIQFQNNGVVDDSQLPKDRFSAERLKGVDSTLKIQPAKLEDSAVYLCASSPERVQPQHFGDGTRLSIL.

The chain has TRBV6-5 and TRBJ2-5, with D perhaps matching TRBD1 (5 bases). The tail of the sequence fits TRBJ2-7 better, so the J call may be wrong. Germline V gene data show CDR1 as MNHEY and CDR2 as SVGAGI. The CDR3 is made up of 14 amino acids. CDR3 amino acids: CASSYGGQTYEQYF. CDR3 in DNA: TGTGCCAGCAGTTATGGCGGACAAACCTACGAGCAGTACTTC.

The chain employs TRBV5-1 and TRBJ1-4; 7 bases fit TRBD1. The germline V gene has CDR1 SGHRS and CDR2 YFSETQ. Trimming cost V 2 bases and J 6 bases; bases outside gene matches: 7. This CDR3 region has 15 residues. The DNA of the CDR3 is TGCGCCAGCAGCTTTTCAGGGGGAAGAGATGAAAAACTGTTTTTT. This sequence encodes CASSFSGGRDEKLFF.

As concerns this clone: Because the CDR3 is missing its conserved closing phenylalanine or tryptophan, this is likely a read error. The DNA is omitted, as the CDR3 cannot be located on it reliably, and the CDR3 follows TCRdb's listing. This chain joins TRBV6-5 and TRBJ1-2; the tabulated D call, TRBD1, remains unverified against the DNA. From germline, CDR1 is MNHEY and CDR2 SVGAGI. Inclusive of both ends, the CDR3 amounts to 8 amino acids. CDR3 residues: CASSYSAN.

The V gene is TRBV15, the J gene TRBJ2-5; TRBD2 agrees at 8 bases. The end of the DNA is better explained by TRBJ2-7, so the J call may be wrong. CDR3 length: 16 amino acids. Germline CDR1 LNHNV, CDR2 YYDKDF (reference sequence). CDR3 nucleotides: TGTGCCACCAGCAGAGGGGCCGGGAGGGCCCTCTACGAGCAGTACTTC. Protein sequence: CATSRGAGRALYEQYF.

This clone showed up just a few times. The chain carries TRBV4-3 and TRBJ1-1; D not certain. Germline CDR1 and CDR2: LGHNA and YSLEER. Deletions cut 2 bases from V and 6 bases from J, with 13 bases between. The CDR3 extends over 14 amino acids. CDR3 region: CASSQTWTAPEAFF. CDR3 bases: TGCGCCAGCAGCCAAACCTGGACTGCCCCTGAAGCTTTCTTT.

CDR3 residues: CASRSPLRGLSYEQYF. The CDR3 bases are TGTGCCAGCAGATCACCCCTCAGGGGGCTCTCCTACGAGCAGTACTTC. The chain links TRBV27 to TRBJ2-7, with TRBD1 identical over 8 bases. The CDR3 length is 16 residues. Per germline, CDR1 MNHEY and CDR2 SMNVEV (reference sequence). Losses at the gene ends were 6 bases for V and 0 bases for J; bases not matched to a gene: 10.

This clone was detected a few times. The CDR3 bases are TGTGCCAGCAGCTTTACCGGGACAGGGACAACCCAGCATTTT. This gives the protein CASSFTGTGTTQHF. V usage is TRBV27 and J usage is TRBJ1-5; the match to TRBD1 covers 9 bases. Germline values: CDR1 MNHEY, CDR2 SMNVEV (reference sequence). With V trimmed by 6 bases and J by 11 bases, 11 bases remained unmatched. This CDR3 contains 14 residues.

The V gene is TRBV7-6, the J gene TRBJ2-1; tentative D call: TRBD2 (5 bases). CDR1 is SGHVS, CDR2 FNYEAQ, per germline. V was clipped by 0 bases and J by 1 base, with 16 bases between them. The CDR3 is made up of 18 amino acids. CDR3 DNA sequence: TGTGCCAGCAGCTTAGCCCCTCCCCTAGCCGCTTCCTACAATGAGCAGTTCTTC. It is translated as CASSLAPPLAASYNEQFF. The whole variable domain, remainder taken from reference TRBV7-6 and TRBJ2-1, is GAGVSQSPRYKVTKRGQDVALRCDPISGHVSLYWYRQALGQGPEFLTYFNYEAQQDKSGLPNDRFSAERPEGSISTLTIQRTEQRDSAMYRCASSLAPPLAASYNEQFFGPGTRLTVL.